The sequence of this TCR beta chain was determined in a study of sequential checkpoint blockade in melanoma. Study information: After both sequences, patients received maintenance nivolumab. Matched biopsies came pretreatment and at week 13 for some 22 patients. Study conclusions and caveats: Mutational load did not correlate with tumor T-cell fraction or clonality. Patients with week-13 increases in T-cell fraction and clonality benefited about 30 times more often.

Profiling relied on immunoSEQ multiplex PCR, and the TCRdb table lists in-frame clones only, not all of them. The top ten clones hold about a fifth of a sample with 5,000 to 6,000 clones, roughly 24% of them seen once. Points on this clone: Its antigen is not known.

Germline CDR1 KGHSH, CDR2 LQKENI. The CDR3 is 14 residues long. V was cut by 1 base and J by 4 bases, with 10 bases left in between. As for treatment: randomized to nivolumab then ipilimumab (arm A) or the reverse (arm B). V and J are TRBV18 and TRBJ1-1; TRBD1 might be the D (6 bases). The TCR was taken from a human donor with melanoma. Sequenced material: tumor tissue (inferred from file names), taken from a patient given nivolumab and ipilimumab in sequence. Here the CDR3 reads CASSPLQGPTEAFF. The CDR3 DNA reads TGTGCCAGCTCACCACTACAGGGCCCCACTGAAGCTTTCTTT.